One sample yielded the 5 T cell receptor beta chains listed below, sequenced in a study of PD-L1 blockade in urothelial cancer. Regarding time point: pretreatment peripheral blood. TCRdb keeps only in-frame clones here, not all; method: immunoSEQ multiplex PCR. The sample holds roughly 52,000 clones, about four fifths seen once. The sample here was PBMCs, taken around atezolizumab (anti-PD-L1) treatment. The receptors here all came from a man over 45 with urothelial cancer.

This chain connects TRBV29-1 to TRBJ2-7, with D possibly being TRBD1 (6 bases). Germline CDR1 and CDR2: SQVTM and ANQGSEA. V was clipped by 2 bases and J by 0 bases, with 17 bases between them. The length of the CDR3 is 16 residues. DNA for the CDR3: TGCAGCGTTGAAATCTTGCTAGGGGGAGCCTCCTACGAGCAGTACTTC. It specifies CSVEILLGGASYEQYF.

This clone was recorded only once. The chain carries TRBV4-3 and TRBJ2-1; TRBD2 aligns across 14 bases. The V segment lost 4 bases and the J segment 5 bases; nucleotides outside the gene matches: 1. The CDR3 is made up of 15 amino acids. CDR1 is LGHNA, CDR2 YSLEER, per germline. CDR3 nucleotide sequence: TGCGCCAGCAGCCGGGGACTAGCGGGAGACAATGAGCAGTTCTTC. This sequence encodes CASSRGLAGDNEQFF.

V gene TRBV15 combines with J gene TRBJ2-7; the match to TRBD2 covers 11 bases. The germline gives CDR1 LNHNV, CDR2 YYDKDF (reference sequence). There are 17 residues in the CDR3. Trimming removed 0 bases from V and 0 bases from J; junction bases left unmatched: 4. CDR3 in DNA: TGTGCCACCAGCAGAGATACTAGCGGGGGCCGCTCCTACGAGCAGTACTTC. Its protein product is CATSRDTSGGRSYEQYF.

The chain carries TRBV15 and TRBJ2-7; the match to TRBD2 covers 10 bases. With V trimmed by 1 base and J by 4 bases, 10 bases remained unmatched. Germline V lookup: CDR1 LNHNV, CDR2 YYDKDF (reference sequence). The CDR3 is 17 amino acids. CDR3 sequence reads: CATSRASGSQGKYEQYF. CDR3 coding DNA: TGTGCCACCAGCAGAGCTAGCGGGAGTCAGGGCAAATACGAGCAGTACTTC.

CDR3 sequence (DNA): TGTGCCAGCAGCTTAGGTCCCGGACAGGGCGTTCAGCAGTACTTC. It specifies CASSLGPGQGVQQYF. This sequence joins TRBV7-9 and TRBJ2-7, with 8 bases identical to TRBD1. Trimming removed 1 base from V and 8 bases from J; junction bases left unmatched: 10. Germline-derived CDR1 and CDR2 are SEHNR and FQNEAQ (reference sequence). The CDR3 consists of 15 residues.